This TCR beta chain emerged from a study of tumor-infiltrating lymphocytes in oesophageal squamous cell carcinoma. Via MiXCR, TCRdb re-called the PCR reads, giving one row per CDR3 protein. This table has under 20,000 distinct CDR3 sequences, 50% appearing once. This CDR3 is 12 amino acids long. The germline gives CDR1 KGHDR, CDR2 SFDVKD. Sequenced material: esophageal tumor tissue. The chain carries TRBV24-1 and TRBJ2-4; D is ambiguous. Near its end, the DNA agrees better with TRBJ2-1, so the J call may be wrong. The TCR comes from a male donor with esophageal squamous cell carcinoma. CDR3 loop: CATTSATNEQFF. CDR3 coding DNA: TGTGCCACCACTTCGGCAACCAATGAGCAGTTCTTC.